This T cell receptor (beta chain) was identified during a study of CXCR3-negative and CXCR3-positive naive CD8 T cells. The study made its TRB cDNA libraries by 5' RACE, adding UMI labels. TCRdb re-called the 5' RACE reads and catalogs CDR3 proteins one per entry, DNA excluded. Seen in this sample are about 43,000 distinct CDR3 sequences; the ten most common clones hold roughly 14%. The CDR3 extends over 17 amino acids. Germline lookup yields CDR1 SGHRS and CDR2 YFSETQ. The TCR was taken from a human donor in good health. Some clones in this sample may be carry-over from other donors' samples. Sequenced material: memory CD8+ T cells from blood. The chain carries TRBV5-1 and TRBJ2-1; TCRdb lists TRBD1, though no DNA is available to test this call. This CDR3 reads CASSSAPLTLSYNEQFF.